The sequence of this T cell receptor (beta chain) was determined in a study of control samples from healthy donors and cancer patients. The V and J ends lost 3 bases and 7 bases respectively, with 16 bases between them. Germline V lookup: CDR1 GTSNPN, CDR2 SVGIG (reference sequence). The CDR3 length is 14 residues. There are a few counts of this clone. Produced via immunoSEQ multiplex PCR; TCRdb's table is partial and in-frame only. Altogether 110,000 to 150,000 clones are present, around 85% being singletons, with the ten largest covering around 9%. The chain links TRBV30 to TRBJ1-3; the D gene is possibly TRBD1 (5 bases). Sample: blood. The receptor was derived from a woman aged 25-40 years in good health. CDR3 bases: TGTGCCTGGAGGTATCCTGGATCAGGGAACACCATATATTTT. Protein: CAWRYPGSGNTIYF.